This TCR beta chain was identified in a study of Ad26.COV2.S vaccination and SARS-CoV-2 variants. At the level of the study: Doses of Ad26.COV2.S were injected into muscle once or twice, 56 days apart.

This clone was recorded only once. Libraries were prepared by immunoSEQ multiplex PCR; TCRdb keeps only in-frame clonotypes and omits some of them. Among some 420,000 clones listed, roughly 90% were seen once. The J segment lost 8 bases and the V segment lost 5 bases, leaving 12 bases of the junction unmatched. The length of the CDR3 is 15 residues. Germline lookup yields CDR1 SGHVS and CDR2 FQNEAQ. Treatment described: roughly 18 received Ad26.COV2.S at low or high dose, single or two shots; roughly 5 received placebo; per-sample allocation not given. Sampling occurred on day 63 after the first vaccine or placebo injection.

V gene TRBV7-8 combines with J gene TRBJ1-2, with 9 bases fitting TRBD1. This receptor was obtained from a person aged 18 to 59 who received the Ad26.COV2.S COVID-19 vaccine or a placebo. The source material was peripheral blood, sampled in a trial of Ad26.COV2.S vaccine versus placebo. The CDR3 nucleotides read TGTGCCAGCAGCACCCGGGACAGGGAAATGGGCGGCTACACCTTC. Protein: CASSTRDREMGGYTF.